This T cell receptor (beta chain) came from a study of siplizumab effects on memory and regulatory T cells. General study results and limits: Naive T cells looked more diverse than memory cells and looked like major alloresponse contributors. Proliferating Tregs from siplizumab cultures lacked functional confirmation of suppression. Unstimulated subsets accounted for the mapping of only a minor share of the clones that were alloreactive.

The table came from immunoSEQ multiplex PCR; TCRdb's copy has only in-frame clones and leaves some out. The sample lists some 62,000 clones, 65% to 80% occurring once. Remarks on this clone: Its antigen is as yet unknown.

This clonotype was sampled from a human donor in good health. What was sequenced was memory CD4+ T cells sorted from blood.

Here the CDR3 DNA reads TGTGCCACCAGCAGTGGGAGGCAGGGCTACACCGGGGAGCTGTTTTTT. Its protein product is CATSSGRQGYTGELFF. This rearrangement joins TRBV15 to TRBJ2-2, with D perhaps TRBD2 (6 bases). Germline V gene data show CDR1 as LNHNV and CDR2 as YYDKDF (reference sequence). CDR3 length equals 16 residues. V was shortened by 3 bases and J by 3 bases, with 14 bases between the two germline ends.